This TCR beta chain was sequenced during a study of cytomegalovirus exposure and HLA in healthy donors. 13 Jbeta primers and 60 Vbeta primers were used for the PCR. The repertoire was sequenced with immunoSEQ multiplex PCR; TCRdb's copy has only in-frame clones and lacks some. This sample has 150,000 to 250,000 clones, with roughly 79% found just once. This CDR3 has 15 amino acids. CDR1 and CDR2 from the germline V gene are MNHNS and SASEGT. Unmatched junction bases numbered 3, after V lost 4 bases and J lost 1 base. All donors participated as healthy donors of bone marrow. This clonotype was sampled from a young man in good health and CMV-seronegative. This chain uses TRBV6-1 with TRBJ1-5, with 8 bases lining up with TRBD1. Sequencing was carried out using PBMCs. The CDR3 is CASSVTGASNQPQHF. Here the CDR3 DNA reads TGTGCCAGCAGTGTGACAGGGGCAAGCAATCAGCCCCAGCATTTT.